This T cell receptor beta chain is drawn from a study of OX40 agonist ivuxolimab in advanced cancers. General observations from the study: CD8+ T cells averaged more expanded clones than CD4+.

About this clone itself: Its cognate antigen is unknown.

The protocol was immunoSEQ multiplex PCR, while the TCRdb copy is restricted to in-frame clones and leaves out a portion. The table has tens of thousands of clones, around 89% seen once. The germline V gene has CDR1 SGDLS and CDR2 YYNGEE. The CDR3 totals 16 residues. Trimming took off 0 bases at V and 3 bases at J, with 15 bases between the two ends. Sequencing was performed on CD4+ or CD8+ T cells sorted from blood, taken in a trial of the OX40 agonist ivuxolimab. The clonotype was recovered from an adult with an advanced solid tumor such as melanoma, head and neck, liver or kidney cancer. The chain uses TRBV9 and TRBJ1-2; weak D call: TRBD1 (5 bases). The CDR3 coding sequence is TGTGCCAGCAGCGTAGGATCGACGGGGCTTTACTATGGCTACACCTTC. Residues: CASSVGSTGLYYGYTF.